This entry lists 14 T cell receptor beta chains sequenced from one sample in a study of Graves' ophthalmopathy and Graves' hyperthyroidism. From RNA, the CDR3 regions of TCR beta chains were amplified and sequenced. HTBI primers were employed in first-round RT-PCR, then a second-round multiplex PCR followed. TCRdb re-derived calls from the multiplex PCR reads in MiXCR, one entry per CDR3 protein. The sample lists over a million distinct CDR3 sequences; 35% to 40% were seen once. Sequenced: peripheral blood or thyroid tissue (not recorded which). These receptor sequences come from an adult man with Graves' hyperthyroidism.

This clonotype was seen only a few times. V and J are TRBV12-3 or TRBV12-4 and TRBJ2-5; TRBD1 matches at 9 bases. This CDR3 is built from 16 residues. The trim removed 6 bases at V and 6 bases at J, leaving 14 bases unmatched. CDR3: CASSKRDRGKGKTQYF. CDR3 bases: TGTGCCAGCAGCAAGAGAGACAGGGGGAAGGGGAAGACCCAGTACTTC.

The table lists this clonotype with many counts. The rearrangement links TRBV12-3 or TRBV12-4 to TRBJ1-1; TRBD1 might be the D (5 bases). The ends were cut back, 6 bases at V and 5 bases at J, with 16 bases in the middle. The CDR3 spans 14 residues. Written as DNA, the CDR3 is TGTGCCAGCAGCCCGGGGCAGGGCGGAACTGAAGCTTTCTTT. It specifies CASSPGQGGTEAFF.

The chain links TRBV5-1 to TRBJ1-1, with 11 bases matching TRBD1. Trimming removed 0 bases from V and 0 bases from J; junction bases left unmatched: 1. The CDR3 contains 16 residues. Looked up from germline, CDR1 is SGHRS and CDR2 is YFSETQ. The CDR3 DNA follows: TGCGCCAGCAGCTTGGGGACAGGGGGCATGAACACTGAAGCTTTCTTT. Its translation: CASSLGTGGMNTEAFF.

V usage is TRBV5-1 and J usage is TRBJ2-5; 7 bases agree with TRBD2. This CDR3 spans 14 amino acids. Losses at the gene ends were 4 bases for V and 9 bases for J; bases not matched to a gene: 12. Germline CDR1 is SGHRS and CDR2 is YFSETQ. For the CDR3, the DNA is TGCGCCAGCAGCCCTGGGGGGGGGATGGAGGCCCAGTACTTC. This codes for CASSPGGGMEAQYF.

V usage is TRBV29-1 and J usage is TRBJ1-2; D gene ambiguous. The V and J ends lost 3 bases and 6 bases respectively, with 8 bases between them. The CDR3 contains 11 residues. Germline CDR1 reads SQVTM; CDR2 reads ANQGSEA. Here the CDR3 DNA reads TGCAGCGTTGAGAAGAGGCATGGCTACACCTTC. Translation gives CSVEKRHGYTF.

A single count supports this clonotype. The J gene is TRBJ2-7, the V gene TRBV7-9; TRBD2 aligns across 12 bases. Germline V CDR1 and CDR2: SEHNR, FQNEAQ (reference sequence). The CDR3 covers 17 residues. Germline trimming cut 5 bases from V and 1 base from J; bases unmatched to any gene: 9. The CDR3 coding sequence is TGTGCCAGCAGCCCGAGACTAGCGGGAGTGGGATCCTACGAGCAGTACTTC. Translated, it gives CASSPRLAGVGSYEQYF. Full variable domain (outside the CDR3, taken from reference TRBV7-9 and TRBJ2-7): DTGVSQNPRHKITKRGQNVTFRCDPISEHNRLYWYRQTLGQGPEFLTYFQNEAQLEKSRLLSDRFSAERPKGSFSTLEIQRTEQGDSAMYLCASSPRLAGVGSYEQYFGPGTRLTVT.

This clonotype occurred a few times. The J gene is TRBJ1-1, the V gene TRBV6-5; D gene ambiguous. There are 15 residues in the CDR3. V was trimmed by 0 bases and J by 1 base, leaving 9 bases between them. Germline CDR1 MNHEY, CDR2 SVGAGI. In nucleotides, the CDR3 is TGTGCCAGCAGTTACTCCTCCAGCAGGAACACTGAAGCTTTCTTT. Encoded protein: CASSYSSSRNTEAFF.

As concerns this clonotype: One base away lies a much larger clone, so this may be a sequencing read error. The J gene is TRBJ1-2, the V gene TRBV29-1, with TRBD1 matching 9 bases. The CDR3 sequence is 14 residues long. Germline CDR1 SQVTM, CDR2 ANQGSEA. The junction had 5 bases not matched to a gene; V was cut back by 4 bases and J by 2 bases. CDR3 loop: CSVGRGQGNYGYTF. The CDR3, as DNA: TGCAGCGTTGGGAGGGGACAGGGCAACTATGGCTACACCTTC.

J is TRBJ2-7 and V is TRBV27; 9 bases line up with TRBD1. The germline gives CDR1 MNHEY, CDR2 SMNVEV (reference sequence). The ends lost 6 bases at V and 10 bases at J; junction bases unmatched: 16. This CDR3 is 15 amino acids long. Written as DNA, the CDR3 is TGTGCCAGCAGCAAGGGACAGGGTCTGCTTTTACGACAGTACTTC. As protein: CASSKGQGLLLRQYF.

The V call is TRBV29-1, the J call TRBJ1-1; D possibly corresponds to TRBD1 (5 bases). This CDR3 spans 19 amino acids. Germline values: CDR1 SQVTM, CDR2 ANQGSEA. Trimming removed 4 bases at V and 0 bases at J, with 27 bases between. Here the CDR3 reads CSVVSVRAGISLMNTEAFF. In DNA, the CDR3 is TGCAGCGTTGTATCCGTTCGGGCAGGGATAAGCTTAATGAACACTGAAGCTTTCTTT.

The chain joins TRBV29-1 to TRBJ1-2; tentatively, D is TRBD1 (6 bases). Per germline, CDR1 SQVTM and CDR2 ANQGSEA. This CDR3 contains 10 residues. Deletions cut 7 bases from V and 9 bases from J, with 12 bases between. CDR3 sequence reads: CSGTEGRYTF. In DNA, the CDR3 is TGCAGCGGGACAGAGGGTCGCTACACCTTC.

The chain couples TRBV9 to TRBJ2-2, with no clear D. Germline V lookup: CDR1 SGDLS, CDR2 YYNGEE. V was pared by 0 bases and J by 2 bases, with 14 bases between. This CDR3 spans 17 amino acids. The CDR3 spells CASSVAVMPHNTGELFF. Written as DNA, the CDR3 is TGTGCCAGCAGCGTAGCGGTCATGCCCCATAACACCGGGGAGCTGTTTTTT.

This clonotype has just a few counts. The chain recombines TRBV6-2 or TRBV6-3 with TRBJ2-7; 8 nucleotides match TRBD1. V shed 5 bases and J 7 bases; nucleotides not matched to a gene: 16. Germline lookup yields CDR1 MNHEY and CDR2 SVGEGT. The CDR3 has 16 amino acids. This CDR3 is CASSPSRQGAWSEQYF. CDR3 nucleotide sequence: TGTGCCAGCAGTCCCTCCCGGCAGGGGGCTTGGTCAGAGCAGTACTTC.

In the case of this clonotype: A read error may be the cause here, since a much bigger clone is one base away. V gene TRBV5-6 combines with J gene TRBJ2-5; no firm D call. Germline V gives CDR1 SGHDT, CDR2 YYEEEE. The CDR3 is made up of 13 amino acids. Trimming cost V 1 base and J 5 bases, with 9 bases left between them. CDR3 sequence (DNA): TGTGCCAGCAGCTTGCTGATTACGGAGACCCAGTACTTC. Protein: CASSLLITETQYF.